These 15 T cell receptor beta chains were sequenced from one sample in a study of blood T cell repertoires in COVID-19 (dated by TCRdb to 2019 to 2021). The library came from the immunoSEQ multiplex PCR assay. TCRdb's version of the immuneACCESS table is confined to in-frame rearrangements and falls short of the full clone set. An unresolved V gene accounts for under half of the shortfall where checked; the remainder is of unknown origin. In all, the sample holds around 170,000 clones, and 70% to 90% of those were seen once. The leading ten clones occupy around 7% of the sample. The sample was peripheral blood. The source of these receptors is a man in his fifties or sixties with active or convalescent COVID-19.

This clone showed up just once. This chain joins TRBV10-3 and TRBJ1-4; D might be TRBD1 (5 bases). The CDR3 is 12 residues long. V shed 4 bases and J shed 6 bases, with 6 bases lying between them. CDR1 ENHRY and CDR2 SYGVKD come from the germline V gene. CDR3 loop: CAISAGDEKLFF. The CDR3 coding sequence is TGTGCCATCAGTGCGGGGGATGAAAAACTGTTTTTT.

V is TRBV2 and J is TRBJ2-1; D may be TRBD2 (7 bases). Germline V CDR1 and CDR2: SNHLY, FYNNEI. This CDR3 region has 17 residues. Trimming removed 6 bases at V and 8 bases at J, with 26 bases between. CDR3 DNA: TGTGCCAGCAGGGCCCCCCCGGGGGGCAGGGGATCGGATGAGCAGTTCTTC. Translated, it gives CASRAPPGGRGSDEQFF.

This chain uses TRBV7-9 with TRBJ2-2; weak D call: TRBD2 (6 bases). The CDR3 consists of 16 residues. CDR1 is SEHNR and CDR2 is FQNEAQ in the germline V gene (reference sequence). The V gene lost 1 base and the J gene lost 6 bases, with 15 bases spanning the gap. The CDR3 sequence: CASSLGSPGDSGELFF. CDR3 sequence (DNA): TGTGCCAGCAGCTTAGGGTCTCCGGGAGACTCCGGGGAGCTGTTTTTT.

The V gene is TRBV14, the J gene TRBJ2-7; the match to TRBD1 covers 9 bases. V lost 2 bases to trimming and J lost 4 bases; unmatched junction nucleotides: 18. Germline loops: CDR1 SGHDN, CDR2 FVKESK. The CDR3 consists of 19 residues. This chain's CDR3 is CASSQLDRGTKGGRYEQYF. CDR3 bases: TGTGCCAGCAGCCAATTGGACAGGGGCACGAAAGGGGGGAGGTACGAGCAGTACTTC.

This CDR3 reads CASSLGADYEQYF. The CDR3 nucleotides read TGCGCCAGCAGCTTGGGGGCAGACTACGAGCAGTACTTC. The genes are TRBV5-1 and TRBJ2-7, with D unclear. This CDR3 has 13 amino acids. V was cut by 0 bases and J by 3 bases, with 7 bases left in between. Germline loops: CDR1 SGHRS, CDR2 YFSETQ.

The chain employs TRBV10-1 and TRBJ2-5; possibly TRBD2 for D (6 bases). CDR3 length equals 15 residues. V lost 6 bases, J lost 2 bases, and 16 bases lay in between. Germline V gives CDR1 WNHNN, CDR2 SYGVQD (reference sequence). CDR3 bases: TGCGCCAGCAGCCTGGGGGGACCTATACAAGAGACCCAGTACTTC. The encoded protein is CASSLGGPIQETQYF.

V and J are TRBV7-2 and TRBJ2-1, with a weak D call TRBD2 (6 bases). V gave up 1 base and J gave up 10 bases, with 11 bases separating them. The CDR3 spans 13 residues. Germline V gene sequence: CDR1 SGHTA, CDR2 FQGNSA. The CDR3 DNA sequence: TGTGCCAGCAGCTTAGTGGGAGGAAGGGAGCAGTTCTTC. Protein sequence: CASSLVGGREQFF. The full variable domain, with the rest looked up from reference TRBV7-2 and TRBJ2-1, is GAGVSQSPSNKVTEKGKDVELRCDPISGHTALYWYRQSLGQGLEFLIYFQGNSAPDKSGLPSDRFSAERTGGSVSTLTIQRTQQEDSAVYLCASSLVGGREQFFGPGTRLTVL.

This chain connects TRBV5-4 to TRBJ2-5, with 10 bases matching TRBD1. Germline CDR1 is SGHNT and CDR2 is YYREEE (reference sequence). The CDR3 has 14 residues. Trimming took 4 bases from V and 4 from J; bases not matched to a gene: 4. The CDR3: CASSGRTGGETQYF. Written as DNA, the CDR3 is TGTGCCAGCAGCGGAAGGACAGGGGGAGAGACCCAGTACTTC.

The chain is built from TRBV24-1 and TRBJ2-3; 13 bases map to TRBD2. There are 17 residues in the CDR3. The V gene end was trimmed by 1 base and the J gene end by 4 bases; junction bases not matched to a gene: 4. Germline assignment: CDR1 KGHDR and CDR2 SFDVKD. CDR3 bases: TGTGCCACCAGTGATTTAACGACTAGCGGGAGGTCAGATACGCAGTATTTT. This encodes CATSDLTTSGRSDTQYF.

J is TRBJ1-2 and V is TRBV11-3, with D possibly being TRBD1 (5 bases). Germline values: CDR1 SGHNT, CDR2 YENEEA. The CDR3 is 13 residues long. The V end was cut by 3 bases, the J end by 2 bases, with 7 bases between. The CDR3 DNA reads TGTGCCAGCAGCTTCGACAGCAACTATGGCTACACCTTC. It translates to CASSFDSNYGYTF.

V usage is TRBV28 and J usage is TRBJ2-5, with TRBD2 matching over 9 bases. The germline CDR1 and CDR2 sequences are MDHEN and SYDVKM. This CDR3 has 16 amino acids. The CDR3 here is CHKTMGRGLAQETQYF. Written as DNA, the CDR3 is TGTCATAAGACAATGGGGAGGGGACTAGCCCAAGAGACCCAGTACTTC. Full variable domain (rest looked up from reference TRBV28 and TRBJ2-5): DVKVTQSSRYLVKRTGEKVFLECVQDMDHENMFWYRQDPGLGLRLIYFSYDVKMKEKGDIPEGYSVSREKKERFSLILESASTNQTSMYLCHKTMGRGLAQETQYFGPGTRLLVL.

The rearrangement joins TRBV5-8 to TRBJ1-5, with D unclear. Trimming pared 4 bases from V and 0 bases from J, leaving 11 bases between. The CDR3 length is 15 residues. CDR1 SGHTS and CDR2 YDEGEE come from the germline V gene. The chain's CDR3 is CASSRILYSNQPQHF. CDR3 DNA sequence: TGTGCCAGCAGCCGCATACTTTATAGCAATCAGCCCCAGCATTTT.

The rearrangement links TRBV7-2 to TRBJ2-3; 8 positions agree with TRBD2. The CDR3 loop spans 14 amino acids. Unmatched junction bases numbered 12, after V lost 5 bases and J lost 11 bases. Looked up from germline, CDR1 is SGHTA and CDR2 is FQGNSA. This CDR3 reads CASSRRGSGMGQYF. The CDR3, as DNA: TGTGCCAGCAGCCGCCGGGGTAGCGGGATGGGGCAGTATTTT.

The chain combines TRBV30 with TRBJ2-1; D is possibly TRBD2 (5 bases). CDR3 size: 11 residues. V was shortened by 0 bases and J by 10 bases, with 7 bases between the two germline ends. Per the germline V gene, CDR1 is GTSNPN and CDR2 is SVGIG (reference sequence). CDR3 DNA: TGTGCCTGGAGTGTACGGAGGGAGCAGTTCTTC. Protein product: CAWSVRREQFF.

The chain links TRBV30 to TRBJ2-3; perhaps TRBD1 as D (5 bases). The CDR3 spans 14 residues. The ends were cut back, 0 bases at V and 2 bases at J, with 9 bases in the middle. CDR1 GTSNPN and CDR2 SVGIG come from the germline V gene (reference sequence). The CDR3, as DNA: TGTGCCTGGAGTGTAAGCAGGGTCACAGATACGCAGTATTTT. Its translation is CAWSVSRVTDTQYF.